Described below is a single T cell receptor beta chain sequence and its context. The antigen remains unidentified. Reverse transcription of all isolated RNA meant that expressed TCRB transcripts were sequenced. The repertoire was sequenced with immunoSEQ multiplex PCR; TCRdb's copy has only in-frame clones and lacks some. The sample consists of a few hundred thousand clones, roughly 13% of them appearing once. The sample belongs to a study of beta chain features in type 1 diabetes. Cell sorting via CD45RO/CCR7/CD25/CD127/CD95/CD27 was performed to obtain CD4+ naive, central memory, regulatory and stem cell-like memory cells. Sorted populations were all over 95% pure. Study results and caveats: Type 1 diabetes patients had moderately but significantly shorter TCRB CDR3s in all four CD4+ subsets. A closer apparent resemblance between naive, central memory and Treg TCRB repertoires was seen in patients than in healthy donors.

The sample was naive CD4+ T cells from blood. The source is a woman aged 18-29 years with type 1 diabetes.

The chain's CDR3 is CASKRDRNTEAFF. DNA of the CDR3: TGTGCCAGCAAAAGGGACAGGAACACTGAAGCTTTCTTT. V gene TRBV7-3 combines with J gene TRBJ1-1; 7 bases line up with TRBD1. J lost 1 base, V lost 7 bases, and 3 bases had no gene match. The length of the CDR3 is 13 residues. From germline, CDR1 is SGHTA and CDR2 FQGTGA.